These 32 T cell receptor beta chains originate from one sample sequenced in a study of cytomegalovirus exposure and HLA in healthy donors. Primers for the PCR totalled 60 Vbeta and 13 Jbeta. Using immunoSEQ multiplex PCR, the repertoire was profiled, and TCRdb retains in-frame clones only, with some absent. The sample has more than 95,000 clones, 83% seen once. Specimen: PBMCs. These receptors originate from a woman between 35 and 50 years old in good health and CMV-seropositive.

This clone came up once. The V call is TRBV9, the J call TRBJ2-3; possibly TRBD1 for D (6 bases). This CDR3 is built from 16 residues. V lost 3 bases and J 0 bases, leaving 14 bases between the germline ends. Germline values: CDR1 SGDLS, CDR2 YYNGEE. The CDR3 loop is CASSGGGAASTDTQYF. The CDR3 bases are TGTGCCAGCAGCGGAGGGGGAGCAGCTAGCACAGATACGCAGTATTTT.

This clone was seen only once. This chain links TRBV27 with TRBJ2-2, with a weak D call TRBD1 (5 bases). Germline CDR1 and CDR2: MNHEY and SMNVEV (reference sequence). This CDR3 comprises 18 residues. The V gene lost 7 bases and the J gene lost 2 bases, with 23 bases spanning the gap. The CDR3, as DNA: TGTGCCAGCACCCCCGTTAAGTTCGGCAGGGCAAACACCGGGGAGCTGTTTTTT. It codes for CASTPVKFGRANTGELFF.

The chain joins TRBV6-6 to TRBJ2-5; D remains ambiguous. CDR1 and CDR2 from the germline V gene are MNHNY and SVGAGI (reference sequence). The CDR3 length is 15 residues. Trimming took off 7 bases at V and 11 bases at J, with 26 bases between the two ends. As DNA, the CDR3 is TGTGCCAGCACTCCCAGGCTTGATGAGTTAAGTGAGCAGTACTTC. Amino acid sequence: CASTPRLDELSEQYF.

This clone was counted a few times. The V call is TRBV6-5, the J call TRBJ2-5, with TRBD1 identical over 7 bases. Germline CDR1 reads MNHEY; CDR2 reads SVGAGI. V was pared by 6 bases and J by 5 bases, with 12 bases of the junction left unmatched. The CDR3 is made up of 15 amino acids. In nucleotides, the CDR3 is TGTGCCAGCAGGGAACCGGGACGGGGACAGGAGACCCAGTACTTC. Protein product: CASREPGRGQETQYF.

The chain recombines TRBV6-6 with TRBJ2-7; D may be TRBD1 (5 bases). V was cut by 2 bases and J by 6 bases, with 5 bases left in between. The CDR3 totals 11 residues. Germline assignment: CDR1 MNHNY and CDR2 SVGAGI (reference sequence). CDR3 amino acids: CASSYQGEQYF. In DNA, the CDR3 is TGTGCCAGCAGTTACCAGGGCGAGCAGTACTTC.

The chain is built from TRBV7-8 and TRBJ1-3, with unresolved D. The germline V gene has CDR1 SGHVS and CDR2 FQNEAQ. CDR3 length: 16 amino acids. V was clipped by 5 bases and J by 2 bases, with 16 bases between them. CDR3 DNA sequence: TGTGCCAGCAGCCTCCGGACCCCCGGGACTGGAAACACCATATATTTT. Translation: CASSLRTPGTGNTIYF.

The chain combines TRBV27 with TRBJ2-3, with 8 positions matching TRBD2. The germline CDR1 and CDR2 sequences are MNHEY and SMNVEV (reference sequence). The CDR3 has 17 amino acids. V was pared by 2 bases and J by 5 bases, with 12 bases of the junction left unmatched. This chain's CDR3 is CASSLTGGGGALDTQYF. Written as DNA, the CDR3 is TGTGCCAGCAGTTTAACGGGAGGGGGGGGCGCATTAGATACGCAGTATTTT.

This chain joins TRBV27 and TRBJ1-2, with TRBD1 as a possible D gene (6 bases). Per germline, CDR1 MNHEY and CDR2 SMNVEV (reference sequence). The CDR3 runs 14 residues. Trimming removed 8 bases at V and 8 bases at J, with 21 bases between. The CDR3 region has the DNA TGTGCCAGCCTCCCGGGAGGGGGAGTGGGAGGCTACACCTTC. It encodes CASLPGGGVGGYTF.

The V call is TRBV7-3, the J call TRBJ1-1; 9 bases map to TRBD1. V shed 5 bases, J shed 1 base, and the junction held 5 bases outside the gene matches. CDR3 length: 15 residues. The V gene's germline CDR1 is SGHTA and CDR2 FQGTGA. CDR3 DNA sequence: TGTGCCAGCAGCAACGGGACAGGGAGGAACACTGAAGCTTTCTTT. Protein: CASSNGTGRNTEAFF.

The rearrangement uses TRBV7-6 and TRBJ2-1; D uncertain. Germline lookup yields CDR1 SGHVS and CDR2 FNYEAQ. The CDR3 extends over 14 amino acids. V shed 5 bases and J shed 4 bases, with 12 bases lying between them. The CDR3 DNA follows: TGTGCCAGCAGCCCCGAGGTTTTTTACAATGAGCAGTTCTTC. Translation gives CASSPEVFYNEQFF.

The chain has TRBV18 and TRBJ1-1; D possibly corresponds to TRBD1 (5 bases). Germline V CDR1 and CDR2: KGHSH, LQKENI. The V end was cut by 1 base, the J end by 8 bases, with 11 bases between. The CDR3 extends over 13 amino acids. DNA of the CDR3: TGTGCCAGCTCACCACGGGGGGGGACCGAAGCTTTCTTT. Its protein is CASSPRGGTEAFF.

The chain links TRBV7-9 to TRBJ2-7; a weak D match, TRBD2 (6 bases). The CDR3 contains 14 residues. The germline gives CDR1 SEHNR, CDR2 FQNEAQ (reference sequence). V was clipped by 9 bases and J by 2 bases, with 17 bases between them. CDR3 bases: TGTGCCAGACTTACTTGCCGGGAGCCCTACGAGCAGTACTTC. Translated, it gives CARLTCREPYEQYF.

This chain uses TRBV14 with TRBJ1-2, with 9 bases aligning to TRBD1. This CDR3 has 15 amino acids. J was trimmed by 3 bases and V by 3 bases; bases with no gene match: 5. Germline values: CDR1 SGHDN, CDR2 FVKESK. CDR3: CASSQYRDRDYGYTF. The CDR3 nucleotides read TGTGCCAGCAGCCAGTACCGGGACAGGGACTATGGCTACACCTTC. The complete variable domain, with remaining parts taken from reference TRBV14 and TRBJ1-2, reads EAGVTQFPSHSVIEKGQTVTLRCDPISGHDNLYWYRRVMGKEIKFLLHFVKESKQDESGMPNNRFLAERTGGTYSTLKVQPAELEDSGVYFCASSQYRDRDYGYTFGSGTRLTVV.

The J gene is TRBJ2-3, the V gene TRBV21-1; TRBD2, the D gene given by the table, was not confirmed from the DNA. TRBV21-1 is marked as a pseudogene. CDR3 length equals 16 residues. The CDR3 DNA reads TGTGCCAGCAGCAAAGTTGGAGCGGTACGCACAGATACGCAGTATTTT. The encoded protein is CASSKVGAVRTDTQYF.

On this clone: A read error may account for a junction end that differs from germline. The CDR3 sequence is CASSLSPGLAGGDEQFF. The CDR3 nucleotides are TGTGCTAGCAGCTTATCACCGGGACTAGCGGGAGGAGATGAGCAGTTCTTC. J is TRBJ2-1 and V is TRBV7-7, with TRBD2 identical over 15 bases. CDR1 and CDR2 (germline): SSHAT, FNYEAQ (reference sequence). The CDR3 runs 17 residues. The complete variable domain, with remaining parts taken from reference TRBV7-7 and TRBJ2-1, reads GAGVSQSPRYKVTKRGQDVTLRCDPISSHATLYWYQQALGQGPEFLTYFNYEAQPDKSGLPSDRFSAERPEGSISTLTIQRTEQRDSAMYRCASSLSPGLAGGDEQFFGPGTRLTVL.

This chain uses TRBV18 with TRBJ2-7; tentative D call: TRBD2 (6 bases). CDR1 KGHSH and CDR2 LQKENI come from the germline V gene. V gave up 3 bases and J gave up 4 bases, with 16 bases separating them. The CDR3 has 15 amino acids. Here the CDR3 DNA reads TGTGCCAGCTCACCGCCCGGGAGCGCCGGATACGAGCAGTACTTC. Its protein is CASSPPGSAGYEQYF.

The chain carries TRBV28 and TRBJ2-7; TRBD2 aligns across 7 bases. From germline, CDR1 is MDHEN and CDR2 SYDVKM. After removal of 2 bases from V and 4 bases from J, the junction contained 5 bases not matched to a gene. CDR3 length equals 14 residues. CDR3: CASSLISGQYEQYF. The CDR3 DNA sequence: TGTGCCAGCAGTTTAATTAGCGGGCAATACGAGCAGTACTTC.

The J gene is TRBJ2-1, the V gene TRBV28, with 9 bases aligning to TRBD2. The CDR3 has 14 amino acids. CDR1 is MDHEN and CDR2 is SYDVKM in the germline V gene. The trim removed 4 bases at V and 12 bases at J, leaving 10 bases unmatched. CDR3 sequence (DNA): TGTGCCAGCAGTTCACCGGGACTAGCCAACGCGCAGTTCTTC. This encodes CASSSPGLANAQFF.

This chain links TRBV7-8 with TRBJ2-7; 7 bases are shared with TRBD2. Germline V gene sequence: CDR1 SGHVS, CDR2 FQNEAQ. This CDR3 has 13 residues. V was clipped by 1 base and J by 5 bases; unmatched bases: 2. This chain's CDR3 is CASSLVGGNEQYF. As DNA, the CDR3 is TGTGCCAGCAGCTTAGTGGGGGGGAACGAGCAGTACTTC.

The genes are TRBV6-1 and TRBJ1-4, with 7 bases lining up with TRBD1. The J segment lost 4 bases and the V segment lost 3 bases, leaving 2 bases of the junction unmatched. CDR1 MNHNS and CDR2 SASEGT come from the germline V gene. The CDR3 loop spans 14 amino acids. The CDR3 reads CASSEGQINEKLFF. In DNA, the CDR3 is TGTGCCAGCAGTGAGGGACAGATTAATGAAAAACTGTTTTTT.

V gene TRBV19 combines with J gene TRBJ1-2; 7 positions agree with TRBD1. Germline CDR1 LNHDA, CDR2 SQIVND (reference sequence). V lost 0 bases, J lost 7 bases, and 8 bases stayed unmatched. This CDR3 has 15 amino acids. The CDR3 loop reads CASSIEQGSRGGYTF. CDR3 nucleotide sequence: TGTGCCAGTAGTATAGAACAGGGGTCCCGTGGTGGCTACACCTTC.

This clone was detected only once. Here the CDR3 reads CASSLLQTGGLEEQFF. The CDR3 nucleotides read TGCGCCAGCAGCTTACTGCAAACAGGGGGCTTAGAGGAGCAGTTCTTC. The chain has TRBV5-1 and TRBJ2-1, with 9 bases aligning to TRBD1. V lost 2 bases to trimming and J lost 10 bases; unmatched junction nucleotides: 13. CDR3 length: 16 residues. The germline V gene encodes CDR1 SGHRS and CDR2 YFSETQ.

The chain recombines TRBV30 with TRBJ2-7; 7 bases are a match to TRBD1. V gave up 1 base and J gave up 5 bases; unmatched junction bases: 5. This CDR3 contains 13 residues. Germline V gives CDR1 GTSNPN, CDR2 SVGIG (reference sequence). CDR3 nucleotide sequence: TGTGCCTGGAGTGCTTACAGGGGTAACGAGCAGTACTTC. Amino acids: CAWSAYRGNEQYF. The full variable domain, with the rest looked up from reference TRBV30 and TRBJ2-7, is SQTIHQWPATLVQPVGSPLSLECTVEGTSNPNLYWYRQAAGRGLQLLFYSVGIGQISSEVPQNLSASRPQDRQFILSSKKLLLSDSGFYLCAWSAYRGNEQYFGPGTRLTVT.

This clone was observed a few times. The chain links TRBV29-1 to TRBJ1-1; D possibly corresponds to TRBD1 (5 bases). The CDR3 is 12 amino acids. CDR1 is SQVTM, CDR2 ANQGSEA, per germline. Between the trimmed V and J ends, which lost 3 bases and 4 bases, there was a span of 9 bases. CDR3 in DNA: TGCAGCGTTGATTGGGGGGGCACTGAAGCTTTCTTT. Residues: CSVDWGGTEAFF.

CDR3 sequence (DNA): TGTGCCAGCAGCCAAGGAGGAGGCTCGGCCTACGAGCAGTACTTC. Amino acid sequence: CASSQGGGSAYEQYF. This chain connects TRBV4-2 to TRBJ2-7, with a weak D call TRBD2 (5 bases). CDR3 size: 15 residues. From germline, CDR1 is LGHNA and CDR2 YNFKEQ. V was trimmed by 1 base and J by 2 bases, leaving 12 bases between them.

V gene TRBV6-5 combines with J gene TRBJ1-4; D gene uncertain. The CDR3 has 15 residues. Germline CDR1 is MNHEY and CDR2 is SVGAGI. Between the trimmed V and J ends, which lost 5 bases and 4 bases, there was a span of 14 bases. In nucleotides, the CDR3 is TGTGCCAGCAGTACAACGTCCGGAGTTAATGAAAAACTGTTTTTT. Its translation: CASSTTSGVNEKLFF.

CDR3 protein: CASGSETSANTGELFF. For the CDR3, the DNA is TGCGCCAGCGGGAGCGAGACTAGCGCGAACACCGGGGAGCTGTTTTTT. The V call is TRBV5-1, the J call TRBJ2-2; TRBD2 aligns across 8 bases. The CDR3 sequence is 16 residues long. Germline CDR1 reads SGHRS; CDR2 reads YFSETQ. The V and J ends lost 7 bases and 0 bases, in that order; junction bases with no gene match: 8.

The chain employs TRBV10-3 and TRBJ1-2; tentative D call: TRBD1 (5 bases). The germline gives CDR1 ENHRY, CDR2 SYGVKD. The CDR3 runs to 15 residues. Trimming removed 2 bases at V and 2 bases at J, with 12 bases between. This chain's CDR3 is CAISETGGSNYGYTF. CDR3 nucleotide sequence: TGTGCCATCAGTGAGACGGGGGGATCAAACTATGGCTACACCTTC.

V and J are TRBV5-4 and TRBJ2-7, with D possibly TRBD2 on 5 matching bases. CDR1 SGHNT and CDR2 YYREEE come from the germline V gene (reference sequence). With 0 bases removed from V and 6 bases from J, the gap between germline ends came to 13 bases. The CDR3 sequence is 14 residues long. DNA of the CDR3: TGTGCCAGCAGCTTGGGTGGCATTGGGAGCGAGCAGTACTTC. Protein product: CASSLGGIGSEQYF.

The rearrangement uses TRBV7-2 and TRBJ2-3, with 7 bases aligning to TRBD2. The length of the CDR3 is 14 residues. Germline trimming cut 1 base from V and 10 bases from J; bases unmatched to any gene: 8. Germline values: CDR1 SGHTA, CDR2 FQGNSA. The CDR3 bases are TGTGCCAGCAGCTTAGACTTCCTAGCGGCCTCGCAGTATTTT. The encoded protein is CASSLDFLAASQYF.

The rearrangement uses TRBV10-3 and TRBJ1-2; 10 bases are a match to TRBD1. Per the germline V gene, CDR1 is ENHRY and CDR2 is SYGVKD. The CDR3 runs 15 residues. The V segment lost 7 bases and the J segment 6 bases; nucleotides outside the gene matches: 11. As DNA, the CDR3 is TGTGCCATCATGAAGGACAGGGGGATATACGATGGCTACACCTTC. It specifies CAIMKDRGIYDGYTF.

J is TRBJ1-1 and V is TRBV7-2, with TRBD1 as a possible D gene (5 bases). V was shortened by 1 base and J by 3 bases, with 21 bases between the two germline ends. Germline values: CDR1 SGHTA, CDR2 FQGNSA. The CDR3 is made up of 18 amino acids. As DNA, the CDR3 is TGTGCCAGCAGCTTAGTTTCAGGTTTCTCTCGGGGGGACACTGAAGCTTTCTTT. Its protein is CASSLVSGFSRGDTEAFF.